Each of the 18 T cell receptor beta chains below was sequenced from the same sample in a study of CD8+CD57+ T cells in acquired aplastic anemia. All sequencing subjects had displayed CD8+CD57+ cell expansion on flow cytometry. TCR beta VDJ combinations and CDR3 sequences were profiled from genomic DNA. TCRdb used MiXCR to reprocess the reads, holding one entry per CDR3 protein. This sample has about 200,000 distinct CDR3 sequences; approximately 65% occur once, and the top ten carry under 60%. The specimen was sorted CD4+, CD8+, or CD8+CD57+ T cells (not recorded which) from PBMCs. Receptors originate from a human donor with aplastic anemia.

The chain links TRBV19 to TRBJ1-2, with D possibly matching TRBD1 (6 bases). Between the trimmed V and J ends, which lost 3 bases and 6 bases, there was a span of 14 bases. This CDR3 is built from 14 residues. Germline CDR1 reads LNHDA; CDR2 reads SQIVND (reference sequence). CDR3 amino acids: CASSMSGGGDGYTF. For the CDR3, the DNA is TGTGCCAGTAGTATGTCGGGGGGCGGGGATGGCTACACCTTC.

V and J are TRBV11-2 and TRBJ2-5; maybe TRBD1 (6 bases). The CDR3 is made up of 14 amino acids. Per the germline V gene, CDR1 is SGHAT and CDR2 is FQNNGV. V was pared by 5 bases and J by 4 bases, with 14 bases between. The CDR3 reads CASSLNRVGETQYF. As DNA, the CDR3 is TGTGCCAGCAGCCTAAACAGGGTTGGAGAGACCCAGTACTTC.

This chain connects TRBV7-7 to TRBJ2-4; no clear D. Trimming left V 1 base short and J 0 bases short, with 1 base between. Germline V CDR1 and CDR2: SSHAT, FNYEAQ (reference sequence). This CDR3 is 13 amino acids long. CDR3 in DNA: TGTGCCAGCAGCTTAGAAGCCAAAAACATTCAGTACTTC. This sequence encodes CASSLEAKNIQYF. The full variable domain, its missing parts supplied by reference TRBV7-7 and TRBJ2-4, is GAGVSQSPRYKVTKRGQDVTLRCDPISSHATLYWYQQALGQGPEFLTYFNYEAQPDKSGLPSDRFSAERPEGSISTLTIQRTEQRDSAMYRCASSLEAKNIQYFGAGTRLSVL.

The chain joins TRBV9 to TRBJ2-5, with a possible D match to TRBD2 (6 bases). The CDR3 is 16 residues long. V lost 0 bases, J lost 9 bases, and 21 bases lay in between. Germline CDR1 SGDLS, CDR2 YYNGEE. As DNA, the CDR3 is TGTGCCAGCAGCGTAGAAGGTTATCGGGATGGCGGGGCCCAGTACTTC. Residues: CASSVEGYRDGGAQYF.

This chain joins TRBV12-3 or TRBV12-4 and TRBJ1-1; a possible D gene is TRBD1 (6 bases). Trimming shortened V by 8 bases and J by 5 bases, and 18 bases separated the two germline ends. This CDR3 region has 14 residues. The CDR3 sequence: CASGGNYGGTEAFF. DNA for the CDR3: TGTGCCAGCGGGGGCAACTACGGAGGGACTGAAGCTTTCTTT.

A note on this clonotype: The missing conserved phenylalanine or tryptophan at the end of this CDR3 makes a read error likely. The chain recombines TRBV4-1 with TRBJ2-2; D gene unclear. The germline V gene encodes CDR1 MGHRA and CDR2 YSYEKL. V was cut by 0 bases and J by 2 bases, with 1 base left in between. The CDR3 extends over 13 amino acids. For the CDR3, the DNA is TGCGCCAGCAGCCAAGAAAACACCGGGGAGCTGTTTCTT. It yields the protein CASSQENTGELFL.

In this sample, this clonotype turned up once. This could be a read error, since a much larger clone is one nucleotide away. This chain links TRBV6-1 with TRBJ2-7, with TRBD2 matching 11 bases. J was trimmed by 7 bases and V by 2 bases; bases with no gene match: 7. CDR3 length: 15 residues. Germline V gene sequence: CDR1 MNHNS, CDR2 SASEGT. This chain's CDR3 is CASSETSGGYNEQYF. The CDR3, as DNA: TGTGCCAGCAGTGAAACTAGCGGGGGATACAATGAGCAGTACTTC.

The CDR3 loop is CASSLDGGAVEQYF. The CDR3 region has the DNA TGTGCCAGCAGTCTAGACGGGGGGGCCGTCGAGCAGTACTTC. The chain uses TRBV12-3 or TRBV12-4 and TRBJ2-7, with TRBD2 matching 8 bases. V lost 5 bases, J lost 6 bases, and 9 bases stayed unmatched. There are 14 residues in the CDR3.

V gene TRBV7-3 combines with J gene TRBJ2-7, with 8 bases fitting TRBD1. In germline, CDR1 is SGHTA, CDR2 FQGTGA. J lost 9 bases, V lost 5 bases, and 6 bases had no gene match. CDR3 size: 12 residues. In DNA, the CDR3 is TGTGCCAGCAGCCAGGGACAGGATGGGCAGTACTTC. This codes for CASSQGQDGQYF.

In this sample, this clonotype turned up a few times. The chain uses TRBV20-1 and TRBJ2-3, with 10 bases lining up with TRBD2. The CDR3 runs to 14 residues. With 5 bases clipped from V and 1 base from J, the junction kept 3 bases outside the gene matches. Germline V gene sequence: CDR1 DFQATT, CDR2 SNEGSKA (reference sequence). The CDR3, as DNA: TGCAGTGCTTCCGGGACTAGCGGCACAGATACGCAGTATTTT. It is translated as CSASGTSGTDTQYF.

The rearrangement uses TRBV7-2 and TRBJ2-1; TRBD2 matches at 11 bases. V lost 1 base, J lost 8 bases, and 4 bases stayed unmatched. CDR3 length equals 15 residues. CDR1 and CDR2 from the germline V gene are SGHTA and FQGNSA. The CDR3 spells CASSLDSGGVYEQFF. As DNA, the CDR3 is TGTGCCAGCAGCTTAGATAGCGGGGGGGTCTATGAGCAGTTCTTC.

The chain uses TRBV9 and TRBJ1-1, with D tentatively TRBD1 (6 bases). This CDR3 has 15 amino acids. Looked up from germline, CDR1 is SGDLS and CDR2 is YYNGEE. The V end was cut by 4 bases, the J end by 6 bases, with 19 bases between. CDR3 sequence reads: CASSLGFLEGAEAFF. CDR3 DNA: TGTGCCAGCAGCTTGGGGTTCTTGGAGGGGGCTGAAGCTTTCTTT.

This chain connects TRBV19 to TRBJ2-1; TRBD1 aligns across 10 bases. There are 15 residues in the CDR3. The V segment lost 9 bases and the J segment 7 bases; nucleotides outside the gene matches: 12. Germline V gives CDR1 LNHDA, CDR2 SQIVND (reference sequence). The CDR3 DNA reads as TGTGCCAGCGGCAACCCGGGACAGGGGTTGAATGAGCAGTTCTTC. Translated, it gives CASGNPGQGLNEQFF.

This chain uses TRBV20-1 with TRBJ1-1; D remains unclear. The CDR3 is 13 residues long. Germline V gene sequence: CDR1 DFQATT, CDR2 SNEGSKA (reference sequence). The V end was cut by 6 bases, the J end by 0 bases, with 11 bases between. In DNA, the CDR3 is TGCAGTGCAGTGGCACTCCTGAACACTGAAGCTTTCTTT. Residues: CSAVALLNTEAFF.

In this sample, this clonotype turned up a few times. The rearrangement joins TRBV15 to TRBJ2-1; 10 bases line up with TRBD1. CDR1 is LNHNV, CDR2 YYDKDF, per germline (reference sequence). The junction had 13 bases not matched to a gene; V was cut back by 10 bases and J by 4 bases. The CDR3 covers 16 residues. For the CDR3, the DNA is TGTGCCAGCAGTCAAGCCGGGACAGGGGCATACAATGAGCAGTTCTTC. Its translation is CASSQAGTGAYNEQFF. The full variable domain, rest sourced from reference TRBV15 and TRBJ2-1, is DAMVIQNPRYQVTQFGKPVTLSCSQTLNHNVMYWYQQKSSQAPKLLFHYYDKDFNNEADTPDNFQSRRPNTSFCFLDIRSPGLGDTAMYLCASSQAGTGAYNEQFFGPGTRLTVL.

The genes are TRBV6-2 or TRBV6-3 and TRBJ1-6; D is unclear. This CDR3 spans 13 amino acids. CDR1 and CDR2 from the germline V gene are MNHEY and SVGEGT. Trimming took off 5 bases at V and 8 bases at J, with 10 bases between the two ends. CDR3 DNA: TGTGCCAGCAGTCCTGGCTCGGATTCACCCCTCCACTTT. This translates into CASSPGSDSPLHF.

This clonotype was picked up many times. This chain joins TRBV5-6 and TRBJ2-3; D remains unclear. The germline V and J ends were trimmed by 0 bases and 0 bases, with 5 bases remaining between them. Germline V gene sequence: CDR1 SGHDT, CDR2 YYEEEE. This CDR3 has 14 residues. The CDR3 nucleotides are TGTGCCAGCAGCTTGGCCTCTAGCACAGATACGCAGTATTTT. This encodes CASSLASSTDTQYF.

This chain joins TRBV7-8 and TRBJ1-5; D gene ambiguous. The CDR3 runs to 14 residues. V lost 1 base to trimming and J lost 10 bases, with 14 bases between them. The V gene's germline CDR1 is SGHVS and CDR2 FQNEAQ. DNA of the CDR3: TGTGCCAGCAGCTTAGACGGGTTATCAGAACCCCAGCATTTT. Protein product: CASSLDGLSEPQHF.